The rows below give T cell receptor beta chains drawn from one sample of a study of T cells after yellow fever vaccination. TCRdb fed the 5' RACE reads into MiXCR, producing one record per CDR3 protein. The table records 250,000 to 350,000 distinct CDR3 sequences, 3.5% to 4.5% of them present only once. The sequenced sample was PBMCs, obtained 15 days after the yellow fever booster vaccination. Receptors originate from a young man who received the YFV17D yellow fever vaccine. CDR3s include the opening cysteine and the closing phenylalanine or tryptophan. D genes are given only for firm matches. The size field is filled for only some rows; it gives once, few, many or a size class.

cdr3_nt,cdr3_aa,v_call,clone_size,j_call,d_call
TGCAGCGTTGAAGGTGGGCCTCTGGGCCTCTACGAGCAGTACTTC,CSVEGGPLGLYEQYF,TRBV29-1,many,TRBJ2-7,-
TGTGCCAGCAGCCCTCGGACAGGGCTAAGTCTTAATGAGCAGTTCTTC,CASSPRTGLSLNEQFF,TRBV14,few,TRBJ2-1,TRBD1
TGTGCCAGCAGTTTAGATCTAGGACGGAATAGTAATTCACCCCTCCACTTT,CASSLDLGRNSNSPLHF,TRBV12-3/TRBV12-4,-,TRBJ1-6,-
TGCAGCGTAACCGGGACAGGGACAGATACGCAGTATTTT,CSVTGTGTDTQYF,TRBV29-1,-,TRBJ2-3,TRBD1
TGCGCCAGCAGCCAAGGGACAGGGTGGGCGGATGAGCAGTTCTTC,CASSQGTGWADEQFF,TRBV4-3,many,TRBJ2-1,TRBD1
TGCGCCAGCAGCCAAGAGACCTCGATAGAGTACGAGCAGTACTTC,CASSQETSIEYEQYF,TRBV4-1,many,TRBJ2-7,-
TGTGCCAGCAGCTTAGGGAGCCCCGGGAAGACCCAGTACTTC,CASSLGSPGKTQYF,TRBV7-9,few,TRBJ2-5,-
TGTGCCAGCTCACCTCTGGCGGCGAACACCGGGGAGCTGTTTTTT,CASSPLAANTGELFF,TRBV18,-,TRBJ2-2,-
TGTGCCAGCAGCTTAGCATTACCCCTAGCGGGCCAGCGGGTGGCCCAGTACTTC,CASSLALPLAGQRVAQYF,TRBV7-2,-,TRBJ2-5,TRBD2
TGTGCCAGCAGTAAGGGGTTCGATGGCTACACCTTC,CASSKGFDGYTF,TRBV6-5,many,TRBJ1-2,-
TGTGCCAGCAGCTTAACAGCGATAGGCTATGGCTACACCTTC,CASSLTAIGYGYTF,TRBV7-8,many,TRBJ1-2,-
TGTGCCAGCAGCGTATCCGGGACAACCACTGAAGCTTTCTTT,CASSVSGTTTEAFF,TRBV9,many,TRBJ1-1,-
TGTGCCAGCACCACCCTGAGGGGGGCAGAAGCTTTCTTT,CASTTLRGAEAFF,TRBV25-1,few,TRBJ1-1,-
TGTGCCAGCTCAGCACAGGAATCGGTCAATGAGCAGTTCTTC,CASSAQESVNEQFF,TRBV18,-,TRBJ2-1,-
TGTGCCAGCAGCCCGCCGGGACTGGGGGCCCTTTTTGCTGATACGCAGTATTTT,CASSPPGLGALFADTQYF,TRBV7-2,-,TRBJ2-3,-
TGTGCCAGCAGTCCCAGGACCACACCAGATACGCAGTATTTT,CASSPRTTPDTQYF,TRBV12-3/TRBV12-4,-,TRBJ2-3,-
TGTGCCAGCAGCTGGGGGCCAGGTGAAGATACGCAGTATTTT,CASSWGPGEDTQYF,TRBV7-2,few,TRBJ2-3,-
TGTGCCAGCAGCTTAATAACGGGGGGACCCGAGACCCAGTACTTC,CASSLITGGPETQYF,TRBV7-9,-,TRBJ2-5,TRBD2
TGTGCCACGGTACAGGGGGCGCAGAACACTGAAGCTTTCTTT,CATVQGAQNTEAFF,TRBV10-3,few,TRBJ1-1,TRBD1
TGCAGTGCACCGGACCCAAATGAAAAACTGTTTTTT,CSAPDPNEKLFF,TRBV20-1,once,TRBJ1-4,-
TGTGCCAGCAGCTTAGGACCCCGCACAGATACGCAGTATTTT,CASSLGPRTDTQYF,TRBV7-3,many,TRBJ2-3,-
TGTGCCAGCAGCCATAAGACAGGGGGCTTCAATCAGCCCCAGCATTTT,CASSHKTGGFNQPQHF,TRBV4-2,many,TRBJ1-5,TRBD1
TGCAGCGTTGCCAGAACCTACGAGCAGTTCTTC,CSVARTYEQFF,TRBV29-1,many,TRBJ2-1,-
TGCAGTGCTAGTTCCCAGCGGGGCTCCTACAATGAGCAGTTCTTC,CSASSQRGSYNEQFF,TRBV20-1,many,TRBJ2-1,TRBD2
TGTGCCAGCAGCTTAGATGGGACCGGGACTTTGAACTATGGCTACACCTTC,CASSLDGTGTLNYGYTF,TRBV7-2,-,TRBJ1-2,-